This T cell receptor (beta chain) came from a study of radiation and T cells in renal cell carcinoma (dated by TCRdb to 2020 to 2021). Study-wide context: Samples were obtained from a clinical trial, in which 15 Gy stereotactic body radiation therapy was delivered to primary renal cell carcinomas and nephrectomy was performed 4 weeks later. In total, more than 50 samples underwent TCR beta sequencing: 25 or so tumors plus 27 peripheral blood samples. A total of about 4 million unique CDR3 nucleotide sequences, encoding some 2,700,000 unique CDR3 amino acid sequences, were found across all 50 or so samples.

The CDR3 runs 11 amino acids, cysteine and phenylalanine included. Only CDR3 DNA remains: 33 bases, in frame from the first base. CDR1 and CDR2 were assigned from the germline V gene as SGHTS and YDEGEE. V is shortened by 2 bases, J by 4 bases, and the region joining them spans 1 base. TCR beta libraries were generated from genomic DNA with the immunoSEQ kit, following the manufacturer's recommendations. To prepare libraries, a first multiplex PCR with proprietary primers was run, followed by a second PCR that added unique barcodes, and a bead cleanup was done after each round. Each sample batch included a kit-provided positive control reaction and a negative control reaction. The final libraries were assessed on an Agilent 4200 TapeStation D1000 ScreenTape, pooled by volume, and quantified by qPCR. Sequencing was performed on an Illumina NextSeq500 with a MidOutput 150-cycle cartridge, and 156 Read1 and 15 Index1 cycles were run with kit custom primers. The pooled library was loaded at approximately 1 pM, with a roughly 18% PhiX control spiked in. Concerning the study's data processing: Vendor-processed data were analyzed in R, with a clonotype defined as all T cells sharing the same CDR3 nucleotide sequence. In the clone abundance analyses, frequencies in each sample were normalized to that sample's 10,000 most abundant clones. Before analysis, public T cell clones were removed, and these numbered fewer than five per sample on average. An abundance difference of at least 32-fold between compartments was the criterion for calling clonotypes tumor-enriched or baseline blood-enriched. A beta-binomial differential abundance model was applied to find clonotypes that expanded or contracted between blood time points. Tumor-blood repertoire similarity was measured with the Baroni-Urbani and Buser coefficient, and groups were compared using two-tailed Wilcoxon tests in R. The immuneACCESS repertoire file appears here via TCRdb, limited to in-frame rearrangements. These files lack a portion of the clones; in checked studies, under half of the deficit traces to unresolved V genes, and the cause of the others is not known. Clonal size and the V and J genes are those of that table, whereas D and trimming came from the DNA. The sample table records just over 95,000 clones; about 88% of these occur just once. The ten most abundant clones make up 6% to 9% of the sample.

Comments on this clone: Its antigen is still unknown. Base-call qualities are not available, and no considerably larger clone is one nucleotide away.

Sample time point, as interpreted from the label and publication: baseline pretreatment blood. This specimen's treatment or condition label, per the study, means: 15 Gy SBRT to primary tumor, nephrectomy 4 weeks later. To track tumor-enriched clonotypes, serial peripheral blood was sampled from radiation-treated patients at baseline and at 2 weeks and 4 weeks after SBRT. Every patient's renal cell carcinoma showed clear cell pathology. The QIAamp DNA Blood Mini Kit (Qiagen) was used to prepare genomic DNA for TCR sequencing. The analyses included only samples that passed all quality control checks. The study at large found these results: Because the trial had a single-armed design, the trial could not examine how radiation dose or scheduling affected the TCR repertoire. Because pretreatment tumor biopsies were not available, the study could not determine whether clonotypes were already present within the tumor at baseline. In blood, the top tumor clonotypes increased between baseline and 2 weeks post-radiation and then shrank by 4 weeks, which suggests that tumor-resident clones expanded only transiently. Tracking of blood repertoire dynamics stopped at roughly four weeks after treatment, with no follow-up past that point.

The TCR comes from a man aged 50 to 59 with renal cell carcinoma. In this chain, TRBV5-8 is recombined with TRBJ1-5; a confident D gene designation cannot be given. The starting material was blood, obtained from a patient whose treatment included radiotherapy and nephrectomy. The CDR3 region reads CASSFNQPQHF. The DNA sequence reads TGTGCCAGCAGCTTTAATCAGCCCCAGCATTTT.